A single sample is the source of the 5 T cell receptor beta chains below, sequenced in a study of blood T cell repertoires in COVID-19. TCRdb's table, derived via immunoSEQ multiplex PCR, lists solely in-frame clones and lacks some. Here the sample spans approximately 250,000 clones, 70% to 90% being singletons. Sequencing was performed on PBMCs or T cells enriched from blood (not recorded which). These receptors all stem from a woman aged 40 to 50 with acute COVID-19.

The chain carries TRBV7-2 and TRBJ1-5; 8 nucleotides agree with TRBD1. CDR3 length equals 15 residues. The ends lost 6 bases at V and 2 bases at J; junction bases unmatched: 6. Germline lookup yields CDR1 SGHTA and CDR2 FQGNSA. CDR3 in DNA: TGTGCCAGCAGTTATACAGGGGGTGGCAATCAGCCCCAGCATTTT. Its protein product is CASSYTGGGNQPQHF.

The CDR3: CASSLDWRLAAIQYF. DNA for the CDR3: TGTGCCAGCAGCTTAGATTGGAGACTAGCGGCCATTCAGTACTTC. This chain connects TRBV11-2 to TRBJ2-4; 9 bases match TRBD2. CDR1 is SGHAT, CDR2 FQNNGV, per germline. V dropped 0 bases and J dropped 9; count of bases not matched to a gene: 6. CDR3 length equals 15 residues.

The chain couples TRBV19 to TRBJ2-3; 7 bases map to TRBD1. The CDR3 length is 14 residues. The germline V gene has CDR1 LNHDA and CDR2 SQIVND (reference sequence). Losses at the gene ends were 6 bases for V and 4 bases for J; bases not matched to a gene: 7. The CDR3 protein is CASSSSGGADTQYF. DNA for the CDR3: TGTGCCAGTAGCTCTTCAGGGGGTGCAGATACGCAGTATTTT.

CDR3 DNA: TGTGCCAGCAGCGCCCAACCCCCTAGCGGGGCCTACAATGAGCAGTTCTTC. Protein: CASSAQPPSGAYNEQFF. The chain has TRBV11-3 and TRBJ2-1, with 9 positions matching TRBD2. Germline trimming cut 5 bases from V and 2 bases from J; bases unmatched to any gene: 10. Germline lookup yields CDR1 SGHNT and CDR2 YENEEA. The CDR3 spans 17 residues. Using reference TRBV11-3 and TRBJ2-1 for the parts outside the CDR3, the full variable domain is EAGVVQSPRYKIIEKKQPVAFWCNPISGHNTLYWYLQNLGQGPELLIRYENEEAVDDSQLPKDRFSAERLKGVDSTLKIQPAELGDSAVYLCASSAQPPSGAYNEQFFGPGTRLTVL.

The rearrangement joins TRBV20-1 to TRBJ2-1; perhaps TRBD2 as D (5 bases). The V end was cut by 3 bases, the J end by 10 bases, with 10 bases between. There are 11 residues in the CDR3. Per germline, CDR1 DFQATT and CDR2 SNEGSKA (reference sequence). The CDR3 region is CSARTGVEQFF. The CDR3 nucleotides are TGCAGTGCTAGGACCGGGGTGGAGCAGTTCTTC.